The present entry profiles one T cell receptor (beta chain) with its context. This sample stems from a study of blood T cell repertoires in COVID-19. The assay was immunoSEQ multiplex PCR, and TCRdb's table has in-frame clones only and misses some. The sample has 390,000 or so clones, 80% to 90% seen once. The sequenced material came from peripheral blood. The origin of this receptor is a woman aged 25-40 years with COVID-19, enrolled during active disease.

For the CDR3, the DNA is TGTGCCAGCAGCGAACCGGGACAGGGGCCTGACGCCTCCTACAATGAGCAGTTCTTC. Translating it yields CASSEPGQGPDASYNEQFF. The J gene is TRBJ2-1, the V gene TRBV7-8; 10 bases agree with TRBD1. Trimming cost V 5 bases and J 0 bases; bases outside gene matches: 13. CDR1 is SGHVS and CDR2 is FQNEAQ in the germline V gene. The CDR3 loop spans 19 amino acids. Full variable domain (missing parts from reference TRBV7-8 and TRBJ2-1): GAGVSQSPRYKVAKRGQDVALRCDPISGHVSLFWYQQALGQGPEFLTYFQNEAQLDKSGLPSDRFFAERPEGSVSTLKIQRTQQEDSAVYLCASSEPGQGPDASYNEQFFGPGTRLTVL.